Listed below are T cell receptor beta chains from one sample, sequenced in a study of early T cells in non-severe SARS-CoV-2 infection. TCRdb re-called the 5' RACE reads with MiXCR, one entry per CDR3 protein. The table includes 87,000 or so distinct CDR3 sequences, roughly an eighth detected once. The sequencing sample was made of whole blood. The receptors were gathered from an adult who was a healthcare worker with PCR-confirmed SARS-CoV-2 infection or an uninfected control (not recorded which). Both conserved end residues are part of each CDR3. The D gene is left open where the match is weak. Part of the rows lack a size; the others show once, few, many or a class for expanded clones.

TRBV7-6	TRBD2	-	15	TRBJ2-3	TGTGCCAGCAGCCCCCAGCGGGAGGGCCGGGATACGCAGTATTTT	CASSPQREGRDTQYF
TRBV4-2	-	few	15	TRBJ2-6	TGTGCCAGCAGCCAAGAGATGGGCGGGGCCAACGTCCTGACTTTC	CASSQEMGGANVLTF
TRBV19	TRBD2	few	19	TRBJ2-1	TGTGCCAGTAGCACTAGCCTGGAGACTAGCGGGAGGTCCTACAATGAGCAGTTCTTC	CASSTSLETSGRSYNEQFF
TRBV3-1	TRBD1	few	15	TRBJ1-6	TGTGCCAGCAGCCACGGGACAGGGGGCGATTCACCCCTCCACTTT	CASSHGTGGDSPLHF
TRBV27	TRBD2	-	18	TRBJ2-2	TGTGCCAGCAGTTCACGCCGGACTAGCGGGGCGAACACCGGGGAGCTGTTTTTT	CASSSRRTSGANTGELFF
TRBV18	TRBD2	few	18	TRBJ2-3	TGTGCCAGCTCACCACCGAGACGCAGCGGGAGTATTGCAGATACGCAGTATTTT	CASSPPRRSGSIADTQYF
TRBV7-2	-	many	12	TRBJ2-1	TGTGCCAGCAGCTTGGCTCCCAATGAGCAGTTCTTC	CASSLAPNEQFF
TRBV7-6	-	few	16	TRBJ1-4	TGTGCCAGCAGCTTGAGATGGGGCCAGGGGAATGAAAAACTGTTTTTT	CASSLRWGQGNEKLFF
TRBV7-9	-	-	15	TRBJ1-1	TGTGCCAGCAGCTTAGTGGGCAGGGCGAACACTGAAGCTTTCTTT	CASSLVGRANTEAFF
TRBV7-2	-	-	15	TRBJ1-2	TGTGCCAGCAGCTTAGCAGCCGGACCGTCTTATGGCTACACCTTC	CASSLAAGPSYGYTF
TRBV9	-	many	15	TRBJ2-5	TGTGCCAGCAGCCCTCGTCCGGACTCGCCCGGGACCCAGTACTTC	CASSPRPDSPGTQYF
TRBV7-6	-	-	13	TRBJ1-1	TGTGCCAGCAGCTTAGGGGTGAGCACTGAAGCTTTCTTT	CASSLGVSTEAFF
TRBV2	TRBD2	many	12	TRBJ2-2	TGTGCCAGCAGAGCGGGAGCCGGGGAGCTGTTTTTT	CASRAGAGELFF
TRBV5-4	TRBD1	few	14	TRBJ1-1	TGTGCCAGCAGCGTCCTGGGACAGAGGACTGAAGCTTTCTTT	CASSVLGQRTEAFF
TRBV7-9	-	many	14	TRBJ1-1	TGTGCCAGCAGCTCCTCAAGGGCGGGCACTGAAGCTTTCTTT	CASSSSRAGTEAFF
TRBV3-1	-	few	15	TRBJ1-4	TGTGCCAGCAGCCAAGATCCACAGGGATCGGAAAAACTGTTTTTT	CASSQDPQGSEKLFF
TRBV30	-	few	15	TRBJ1-4	TGTGCCTGGACCCCCCCGGGGGCGAACGATGAAAAACTGTTTTTT	CAWTPPGANDEKLFF